This is a list of T cell receptor beta chains from one sample in a study of shared clonotypes between healthy human individuals. Generated by immunoSEQ multiplex PCR, the TCRdb table keeps only in-frame clones and is missing some. The sample consists of around 1.4 million clones, approximately 98.5% of them appearing once. The sequenced sample consisted of naive CD4+ T cells sorted from blood. The receptors come from a young man in good health. CDR3s include the opening cysteine and the closing phenylalanine or tryptophan. Rows may omit the clone size; those that give it use once, few, many or a size class.

>-|TRBV6-5|15
CASSYKEASTDTQYF
>-|TRBV19|13
CASTDRINTEAFF
>-|TRBV30|15
CAWSPPGQGGYGYTF
>once|TRBV18|15
CASSPQTATNEKLFF
>-|TRBV7-2|13
CASGRMTGNTIYF
>-|TRBV18|15
CASSLETGGNYGYTF
>-|TRBV28|14
CASRVVGLGTEAFF
>-|TRBV5-4|18
CASSLPPRTSGNTGELFF
>-|TRBV28|12
CASSSPPSEQYF
>-|TRBV10-1|15
CASSDRFASSYEQYF